The following is a T cell receptor (beta chain) sequence with its context. Its antigen remains unknown. The entry originates in a study of T cell repertoires in cytomegalovirus infection. TCRdb recomputed calls from the reads with MiXCR, one row per CDR3 protein. The data show 550,000 to 700,000 distinct CDR3 sequences, 40% seen once. Germline CDR1 is MNHEY and CDR2 is SVGAGI. CDR3 size: 14 residues. V was shortened by 6 bases and J by 1 base, with 12 bases between the two germline ends. V gene TRBV6-5 combines with J gene TRBJ1-2, with D unresolved. The sample consisted of cultured PBMCs, taken from culture after CMV antigen stimulation. The clonotype originates from a human donor in good health (CMV status not recorded). Some clones in this sample may be carry-over from other donors' samples. The CDR3 DNA is TGTGCCAGCAGGGGTCAAGGAGTTAACTATGGCTACACCTTC. It codes for CASRGQGVNYGYTF.